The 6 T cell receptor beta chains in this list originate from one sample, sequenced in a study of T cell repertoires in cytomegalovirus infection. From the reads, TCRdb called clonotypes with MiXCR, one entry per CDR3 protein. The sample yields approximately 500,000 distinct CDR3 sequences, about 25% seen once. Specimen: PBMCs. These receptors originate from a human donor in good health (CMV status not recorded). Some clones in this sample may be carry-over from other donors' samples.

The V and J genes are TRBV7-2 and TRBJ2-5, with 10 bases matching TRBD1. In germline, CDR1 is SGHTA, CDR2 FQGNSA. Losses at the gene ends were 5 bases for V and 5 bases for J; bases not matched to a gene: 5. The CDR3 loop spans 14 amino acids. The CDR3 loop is CASSPQTGGETQYF. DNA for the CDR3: TGTGCCAGCAGCCCTCAGACAGGGGGCGAGACCCAGTACTTC.

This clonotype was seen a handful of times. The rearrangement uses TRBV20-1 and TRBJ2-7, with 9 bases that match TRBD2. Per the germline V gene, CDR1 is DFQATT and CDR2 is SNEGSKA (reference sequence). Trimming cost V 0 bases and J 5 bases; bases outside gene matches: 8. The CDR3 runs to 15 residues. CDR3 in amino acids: CSARDPGLAYHEQYF. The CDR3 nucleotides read TGCAGTGCTAGAGACCCGGGACTAGCTTACCACGAGCAGTACTTC.

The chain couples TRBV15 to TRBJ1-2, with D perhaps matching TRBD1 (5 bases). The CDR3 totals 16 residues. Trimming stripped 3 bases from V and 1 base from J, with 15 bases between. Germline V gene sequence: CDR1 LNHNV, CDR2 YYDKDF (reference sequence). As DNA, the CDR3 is TGTGCCACCAGCAGTATGCTGGGGCAGCTTAACTATGGCTACACCTTC. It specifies CATSSMLGQLNYGYTF. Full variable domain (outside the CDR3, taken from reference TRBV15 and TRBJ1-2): DAMVIQNPRYQVTQFGKPVTLSCSQTLNHNVMYWYQQKSSQAPKLLFHYYDKDFNNEADTPDNFQSRRPNTSFCFLDIRSPGLGDTAMYLCATSSMLGQLNYGYTFGSGTRLTVV.

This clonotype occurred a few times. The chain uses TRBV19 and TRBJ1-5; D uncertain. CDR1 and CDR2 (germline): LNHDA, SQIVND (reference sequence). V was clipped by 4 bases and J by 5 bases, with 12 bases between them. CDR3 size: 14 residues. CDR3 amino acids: CASSSVGEYQPQHF. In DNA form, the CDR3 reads TGTGCCAGTAGTAGTGTCGGGGAGTATCAGCCCCAGCATTTT. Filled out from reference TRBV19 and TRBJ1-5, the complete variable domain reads DGGITQSPKYLFRKEGQNVTLSCEQNLNHDAMYWYRQDPGQGLRLIYYSQIVNDFQKGDIAEGYSVSREKKESFPLTVTSAQKNPTAFYLCASSSVGEYQPQHFGDGTRLSIL.

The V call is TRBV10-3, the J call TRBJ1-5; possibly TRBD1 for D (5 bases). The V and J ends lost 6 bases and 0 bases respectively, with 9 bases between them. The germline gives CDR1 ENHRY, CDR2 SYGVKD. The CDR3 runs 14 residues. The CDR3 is CAIRQENSNQPQHF. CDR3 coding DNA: TGTGCCATCAGACAGGAGAATAGCAATCAGCCCCAGCATTTT.

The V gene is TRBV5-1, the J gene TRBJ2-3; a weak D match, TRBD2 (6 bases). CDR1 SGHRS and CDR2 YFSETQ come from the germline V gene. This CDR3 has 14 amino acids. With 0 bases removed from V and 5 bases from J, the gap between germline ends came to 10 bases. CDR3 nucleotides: TGCGCCAGCAGCTTGGACGGGAGAGGAGATACGCAGTATTTT. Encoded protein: CASSLDGRGDTQYF.